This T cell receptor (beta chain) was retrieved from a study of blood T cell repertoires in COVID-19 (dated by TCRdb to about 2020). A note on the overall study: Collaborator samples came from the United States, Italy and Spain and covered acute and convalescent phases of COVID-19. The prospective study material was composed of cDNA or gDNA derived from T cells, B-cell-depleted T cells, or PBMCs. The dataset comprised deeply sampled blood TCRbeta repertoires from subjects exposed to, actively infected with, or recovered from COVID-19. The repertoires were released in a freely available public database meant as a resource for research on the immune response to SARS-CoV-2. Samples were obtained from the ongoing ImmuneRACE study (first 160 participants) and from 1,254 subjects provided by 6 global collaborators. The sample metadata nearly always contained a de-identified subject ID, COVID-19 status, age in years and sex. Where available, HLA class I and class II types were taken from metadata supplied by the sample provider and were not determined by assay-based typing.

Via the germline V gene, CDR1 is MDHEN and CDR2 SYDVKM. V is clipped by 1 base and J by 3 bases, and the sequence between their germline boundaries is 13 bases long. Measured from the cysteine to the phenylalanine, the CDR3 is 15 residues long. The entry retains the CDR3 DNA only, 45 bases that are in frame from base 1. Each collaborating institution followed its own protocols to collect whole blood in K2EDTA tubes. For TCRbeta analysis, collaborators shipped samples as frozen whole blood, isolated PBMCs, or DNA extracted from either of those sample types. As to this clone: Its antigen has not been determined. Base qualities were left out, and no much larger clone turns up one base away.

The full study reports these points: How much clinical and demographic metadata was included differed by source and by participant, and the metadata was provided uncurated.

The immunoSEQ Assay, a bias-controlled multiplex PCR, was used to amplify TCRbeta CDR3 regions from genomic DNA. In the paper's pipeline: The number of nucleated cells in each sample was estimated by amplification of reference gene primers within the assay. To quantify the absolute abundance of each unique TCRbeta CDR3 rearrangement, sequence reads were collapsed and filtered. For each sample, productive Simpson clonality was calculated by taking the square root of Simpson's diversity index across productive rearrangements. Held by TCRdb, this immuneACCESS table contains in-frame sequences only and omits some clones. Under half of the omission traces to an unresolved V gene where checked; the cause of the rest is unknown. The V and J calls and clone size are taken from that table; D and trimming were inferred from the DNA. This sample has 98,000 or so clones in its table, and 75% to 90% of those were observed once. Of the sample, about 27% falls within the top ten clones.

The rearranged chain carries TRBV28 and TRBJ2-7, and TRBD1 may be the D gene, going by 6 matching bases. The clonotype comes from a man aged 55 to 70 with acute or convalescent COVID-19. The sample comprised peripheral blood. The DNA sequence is TGTGCCAGCAGTTTATTGGGGGCGAGGGGCTACGAGCAGTACTTC. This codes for CASSLLGARGYEQYF.